This T cell receptor beta chain was identified in a study of T cells in Graves' hyperthyroidism and ophthalmopathy (dated 2019 in TCRdb). General notes on the study: Peripheral blood samples were taken at initial diagnosis, before any treatment was given. The study also compared thyroid tissue and blood T-cell repertoires from more than five Graves' hyperthyroidism patients. Prospective prediction of ophthalmopathy was tested in an independent validation cohort consisting of 18 hyperthyroidism patients and over 15 patients who later progressed to ophthalmopathy. For training and testing, the 95 to 100 patients in the discovery cohort were randomly divided in a 7:3 ratio. According to the paper, TCR Vbeta CDR3 sequencing was carried out on some 140 peripheral blood samples, which came from 40 to 45 ophthalmopathy, approximately 72 hyperthyroidism and around 17 progressor patients. To identify TCR V-J signatures that set the groups apart, the researchers used a discovery cohort of 90 to 100 patients, made up of 43 with Graves' ophthalmopathy and 57 with stable Graves' hyperthyroidism. After sampling, hyperthyroidism patients received methimazole starting at 30 mg daily, and ophthalmopathy patients received high-dose intravenous methylprednisolone. Broad study findings and their caveats: Sample size was not statistically predetermined, and investigators were not blinded to group allocation. A model built on a 13 V-J signature distinguished ophthalmopathy from stable hyperthyroidism, reaching about 89% sensitivity and about 81% specificity in cross-validation and 80%/75% in testing. In validation, the model predicted progression to ophthalmopathy with 55% to 71% sensitivity and about 73% specificity, a median of around 6.6 months before onset. Blood samples also contained most of the expanded thyroid clonotypes (frequency above 0.001), which suggests that blood repertoires may reflect thyroid immune responses.

Concerning this clonotype: This receptor's antigen is unknown. No much larger clone is present one base from it, and per-base qualities are unavailable.

The junction shows trimming of 5 bases on V and 11 bases on J, plus 12 bases between the germline ends. CDR1 and CDR2 are drawn from the germline V gene (reference sequence): DFQATT, SNEGSKA. Counted from cysteine to phenylalanine, this CDR3 has 10 amino acids. Only the CDR3 part of the read is kept: 30 bases, read in frame from the first base. A patient counted as having stable Graves' hyperthyroidism if no progression to ophthalmopathy occurred over 18 months of follow-up. The hyperthyroidism patients were between 18 and 65 years old and newly diagnosed, with a disease duration of less than 2 months. Exclusion was applied to patients with uncontrolled infections, other autoimmune diseases, pregnancy or lactation. Clinical symptoms, serum thyroxine and TRAb, thyroid ultrasound, and orbital computed tomography formed the basis for the diagnoses. PBMCs were separated from about 10 ml of fresh peripheral blood using Ficoll-Paque density gradient centrifugation. Total RNA was extracted with Trizol reagent, and quality was checked on an Agilent 2100 Bioanalyzer.

TCR beta CDR3 regions were amplified from RNA transcripts. A first-round RT-PCR of the TCR CDR3 used the HTBI primer set with the Qiagen OneStep RT-PCR kit. Libraries were constructed in a second round of multiplex PCR, after which size selection and purification were performed. Libraries were sequenced paired-end with 100 bp reads on an Illumina HiSeq2000. In the paper's pipeline: Raw data were processed with SOAPnuke, discarding reads with adapters, uncalled bases, mean Phred below 15, or no exact constant-primer or identifier match. COPE v1.2.5 was used to merge the high-quality paired reads, and each unique nucleotide sequence was defined as a clonotype. MiTCR v1.1 was used to align the clonotypes against IMGT TRBV, TRBD and TRBJ reference segments. The analysis was restricted to V-J combinations with a frequency above 0.0001, which together covered just over 98% of the repertoires. The TCS score was defined as F50 (clonal expansion) divided by E x V (chaos), with BLOSUM62-based TCRdist calculated between CDR3 peptides within each V-J. Welch's t-statistics and random forest reduced roughly 500 V-J features to 13, which were used in a naive Bayes classifier (R e1071). In-frame beta chains were kept once TCRdb had trimmed the public reads at Q25 with fastp and called clones with MiXCR. Each record represents a unique CDR3 protein, reported with the most common genes and DNA among its rows. TCRdb's processing, not the authors', yielded these V and J calls. The sample table contains around 450,000 distinct CDR3 sequences; only one count was recorded for approximately 15% of them. The ten largest clones capture about 14% of the sample.

The chain couples TRBV20-1 to TRBJ2-5, with the D gene uncertain. The specimen was blood. This clonotype was sampled from a woman under 30 with Graves' hyperthyroidism. This receptor carries the CDR3 CSALRNSQYF. The nucleotide sequence reads TGCAGTGCTCTGAGAAATAGTCAGTACTTC.